Each of the 12 T cell receptor beta chains below was sequenced from the same sample in a study of T cell responses to AZD1222 COVID-19 vaccine. Sequenced by immunoSEQ multiplex PCR; TCRdb stores in-frame clones only, minus some. This table has around 130,000 clones, around nine tenths appearing once. Material: peripheral blood, obtained on day 0 of AZD1222 vaccination. The origin of the receptors is an adult in good health.

The rearrangement joins TRBV29-1 to TRBJ1-1; 7 nucleotides match TRBD1. The junction had 3 bases not matched to a gene; V was cut back by 2 bases and J by 0 bases. The CDR3 runs 14 residues. CDR1 and CDR2 (germline): SQVTM, ANQGSEA. The CDR3 sequence: CSVEPGQLNTEAFF. The CDR3 bases are TGCAGCGTTGAACCGGGACAGCTGAACACTGAAGCTTTCTTT.

The CDR3 region is CATKGTDPTGELFF. The CDR3, as DNA: TGTGCCACAAAGGGGACGGATCCCACCGGGGAGCTGTTTTTT. This rearrangement joins TRBV24-1 to TRBJ2-2; perhaps D is TRBD1 or TRBD2 (5 bases each). The CDR3 extends over 14 amino acids. V lost 10 bases to trimming and J lost 4 bases, with 15 bases between them. Germline V gives CDR1 KGHDR, CDR2 SFDVKD.

The V and J genes are TRBV10-3 and TRBJ1-1; tentatively, D is TRBD1 (5 bases). CDR3 length: 13 residues. CDR1 is ENHRY and CDR2 is SYGVKD in the germline V gene. Trimming took off 3 bases at V and 4 bases at J, with 9 bases between the two ends. CDR3 DNA: TGTGCCATCAGTGACAGGGAGAGCACTGAAGCTTTCTTT. Residues: CAISDRESTEAFF.

This chain uses TRBV4-3 with TRBJ2-7; 7 bases line up with TRBD2. The junction had 4 bases not matched to a gene; V was cut back by 1 base and J by 1 base. The germline gives CDR1 LGHNA, CDR2 YSLEER. The CDR3 extends over 15 amino acids. The CDR3 sequence is CASSQGLAVSYEQYF. The DNA of the CDR3 is TGCGCCAGCAGCCAAGGCCTAGCGGTATCCTACGAGCAGTACTTC.

The J gene is TRBJ1-2, the V gene TRBV27, with D maybe TRBD1 (6 bases). The CDR3 extends over 14 amino acids. V was cut by 11 bases and J by 5 bases, with 21 bases left in between. Germline V lookup: CDR1 MNHEY, CDR2 SMNVEV (reference sequence). The CDR3 loop reads CAAGGGIRPYGYTF. For the CDR3, the DNA is TGTGCCGCTGGGGGCGGGATCAGACCATATGGCTACACCTTC.

The chain recombines TRBV5-6 with TRBJ1-6, with D hard to call. Between the trimmed V and J ends, which lost 4 bases and 0 bases, there was a span of 11 bases. Germline-derived CDR1 and CDR2 are SGHDT and YYEEEE. CDR3 length equals 16 residues. The CDR3 protein is CASSLSTSSYNSPLHF. The CDR3 DNA follows: TGTGCCAGCAGCCTGTCGACAAGCTCCTATAATTCACCCCTCCACTTT.

J is TRBJ1-3 and V is TRBV21-1; the table assigns TRBD1, which was not confirmed against the DNA. TRBV21-1 is listed as a pseudogene. This CDR3 comprises 17 residues. This chain's CDR3 is CASMPSWAKDSGNTIYF. The CDR3 DNA sequence: TGTGCCAGCATGCCAAGCTGGGCCAAGGACTCTGGAAACACCATATATTTT.

This clone was seen only a few times. The rearrangement joins TRBV6-6 to TRBJ1-1, with a tentative D call TRBD1 (5 bases). The ends were cut back, 2 bases at V and 0 bases at J, with 7 bases in the middle. The germline V gene has CDR1 MNHNY and CDR2 SVGAGI (reference sequence). This CDR3 region has 14 residues. DNA for the CDR3: TGTGCCAGCAGTTACGAGGGGTTGAACACTGAAGCTTTCTTT. Protein sequence: CASSYEGLNTEAFF.

The CDR3 loop is CASSQGNRVEKLFF. The CDR3 DNA is TGTGCCAGCAGCCAAGGAAACAGGGTGGAAAAACTGTTTTTT. This chain connects TRBV3-1 (or the pseudogene TRBV3-2) to TRBJ1-4, with D perhaps TRBD1 (6 bases). This CDR3 is 14 amino acids long. Germline V gives CDR1 LGHDT, CDR2 YNNKEL (reference sequence). The V gene lost 1 base and the J gene lost 8 bases, with 11 bases spanning the gap.

The chain employs TRBV19 and TRBJ1-3, with TRBD1 matching over 8 bases. CDR1 and CDR2 from the germline V gene are LNHDA and SQIVND (reference sequence). The CDR3 extends over 14 amino acids. V gave up 6 bases and J gave up 3 bases; unmatched junction bases: 4. The CDR3 DNA is TGTGCCAGTAGCGGGACAGGCGGTGGAAACACCATATATTTT. This gives the protein CASSGTGGGNTIYF. Drawing the rest from reference TRBV19 and TRBJ1-3, the complete variable domain is DGGITQSPKYLFRKEGQNVTLSCEQNLNHDAMYWYRQDPGQGLRLIYYSQIVNDFQKGDIAEGYSVSREKKESFPLTVTSAQKNPTAFYLCASSGTGGGNTIYFGEGSWLTVV.

The chain is built from TRBV30 and TRBJ1-1; no clear D. The CDR3 has 12 amino acids. V gave up 0 bases and J gave up 4 bases, with 6 bases separating them. Germline V gene data show CDR1 as GTSNPN and CDR2 as SVGIG (reference sequence). CDR3 sequence: CAWSVVVTEAFF. The DNA of the CDR3 is TGTGCCTGGAGTGTGGTAGTCACTGAAGCTTTCTTT.

The V and J genes are TRBV18 and TRBJ2-2, with D uncertain. The germline V and J ends were trimmed by 1 base and 4 bases, with 19 bases remaining between them. The germline V gene has CDR1 KGHSH and CDR2 LQKENI. CDR3 length: 18 residues. The CDR3 region has the DNA TGTGCCAGCTCACCACGTGAAGTAGCACACACCGCCACCGGGGAGCTGTTTTTT. Amino acids: CASSPREVAHTATGELFF.